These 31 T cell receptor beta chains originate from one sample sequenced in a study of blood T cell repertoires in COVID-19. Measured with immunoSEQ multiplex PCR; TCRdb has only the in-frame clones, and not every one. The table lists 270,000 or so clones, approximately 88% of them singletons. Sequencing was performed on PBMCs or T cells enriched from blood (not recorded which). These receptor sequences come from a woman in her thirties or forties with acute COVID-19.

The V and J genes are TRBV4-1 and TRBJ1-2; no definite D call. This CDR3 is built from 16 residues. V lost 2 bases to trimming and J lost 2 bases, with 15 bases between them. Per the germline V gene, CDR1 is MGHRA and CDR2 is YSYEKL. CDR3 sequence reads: CASSQIGVGLNYGYTF. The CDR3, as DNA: TGCGCCAGCAGCCAAATCGGGGTCGGACTGAACTATGGCTACACCTTC.

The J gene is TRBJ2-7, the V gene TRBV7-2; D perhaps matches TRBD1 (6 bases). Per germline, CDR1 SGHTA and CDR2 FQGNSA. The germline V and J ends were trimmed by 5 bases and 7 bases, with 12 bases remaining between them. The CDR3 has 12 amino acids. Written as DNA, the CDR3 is TGTGCCAGCAGCATCGGACAGAAAGAGCAGTACTTC. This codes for CASSIGQKEQYF.

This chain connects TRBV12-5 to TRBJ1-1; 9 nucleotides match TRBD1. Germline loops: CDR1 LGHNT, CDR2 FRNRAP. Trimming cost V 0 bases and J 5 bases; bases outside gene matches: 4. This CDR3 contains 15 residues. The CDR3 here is CASGLVLGQGTEAFF. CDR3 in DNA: TGTGCTAGTGGTTTGGTACTCGGACAGGGGACTGAAGCTTTCTTT. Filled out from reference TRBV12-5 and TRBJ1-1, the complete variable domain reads DARVTQTPRHKVTEMGQEVTMRCQPILGHNTVFWYRQTMMQGLELLAYFRNRAPLDDSGMPKDRFSAEMPDATLATLKIQPSEPRDSAVYFCASGLVLGQGTEAFFGQGTRLTVV.

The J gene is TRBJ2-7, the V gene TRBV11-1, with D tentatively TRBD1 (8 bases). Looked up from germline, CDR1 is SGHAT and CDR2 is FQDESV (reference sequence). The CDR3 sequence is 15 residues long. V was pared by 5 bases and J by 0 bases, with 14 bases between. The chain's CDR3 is CASSRQGTNSYEQYF. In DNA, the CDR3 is TGTGCCAGCAGCCGACAGGGGACTAACTCCTACGAGCAGTACTTC.

The CDR3 is CASSGAGLAPDTQYF. The CDR3 bases are TGCGCCAGCAGCGGCGCGGGACTAGCGCCAGATACGCAGTATTTT. The chain is built from TRBV5-1 and TRBJ2-3; 10 positions agree with TRBD2. The CDR3 covers 15 residues. Per the germline V gene, CDR1 is SGHRS and CDR2 is YFSETQ. V lost 4 bases to trimming and J lost 4 bases; unmatched junction nucleotides: 6. Full variable domain (rest looked up from reference TRBV5-1 and TRBJ2-3): KAGVTQTPRYLIKTRGQQVTLSCSPISGHRSVSWYQQTPGQGLQFLFEYFSETQRNKGNFPGRFSGRQFSNSRSEMNVSTLELGDSALYLCASSGAGLAPDTQYFGPGTRLTVL.

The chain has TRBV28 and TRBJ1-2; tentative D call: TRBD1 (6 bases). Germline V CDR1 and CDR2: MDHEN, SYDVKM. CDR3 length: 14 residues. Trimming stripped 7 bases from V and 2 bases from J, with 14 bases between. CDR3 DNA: TGTGCCAGCATAGTCCCGGGACAAAACTATGGCTACACCTTC. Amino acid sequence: CASIVPGQNYGYTF.

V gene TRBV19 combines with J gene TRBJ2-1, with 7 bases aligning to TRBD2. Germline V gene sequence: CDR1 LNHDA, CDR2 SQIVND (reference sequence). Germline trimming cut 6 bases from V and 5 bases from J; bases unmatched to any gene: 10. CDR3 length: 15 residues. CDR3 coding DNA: TGTGCCAGTAGCCGCGCGGCGGGAGTTAACAATGAGCAGTTCTTC. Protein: CASSRAAGVNNEQFF. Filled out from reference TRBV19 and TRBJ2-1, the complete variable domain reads DGGITQSPKYLFRKEGQNVTLSCEQNLNHDAMYWYRQDPGQGLRLIYYSQIVNDFQKGDIAEGYSVSREKKESFPLTVTSAQKNPTAFYLCASSRAAGVNNEQFFGPGTRLTVL.

CDR3: CARSGNPTGGPNTEAFF. CDR3 nucleotides: TGTGCCAGAAGCGGCAATCCGACAGGAGGTCCGAACACTGAAGCTTTCTTT. The chain carries TRBV5-3 and TRBJ1-1; D is possibly TRBD1 (6 bases). TRBV5-3 is treated as an ORF (open reading frame) with a function not yet certain. The CDR3 runs to 17 residues. The V gene lost 4 bases and the J gene lost 1 base, with 20 bases spanning the gap.

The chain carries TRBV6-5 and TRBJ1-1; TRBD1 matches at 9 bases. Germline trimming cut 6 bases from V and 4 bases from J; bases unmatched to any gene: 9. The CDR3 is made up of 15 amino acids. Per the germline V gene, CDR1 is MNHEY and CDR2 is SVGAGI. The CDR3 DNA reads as TGTGCCAGCAGAGCATGGACAGGGGTTGCCACTGAAGCTTTCTTT. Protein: CASRAWTGVATEAFF.

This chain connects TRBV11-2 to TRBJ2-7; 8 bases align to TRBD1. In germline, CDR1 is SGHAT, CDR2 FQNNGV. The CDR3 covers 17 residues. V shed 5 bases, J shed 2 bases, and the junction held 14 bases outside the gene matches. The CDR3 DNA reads TGTGCCAGCAGCAACCGGACAGGGAGATTCCCTGCCTACGAGCAGTACTTC. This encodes CASSNRTGRFPAYEQYF.

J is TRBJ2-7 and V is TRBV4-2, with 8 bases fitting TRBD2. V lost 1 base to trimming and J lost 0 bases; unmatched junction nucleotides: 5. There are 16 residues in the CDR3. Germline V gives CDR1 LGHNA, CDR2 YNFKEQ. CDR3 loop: CASSQGDSGNSYEQYF. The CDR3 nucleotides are TGTGCCAGCAGCCAAGGAGATAGCGGGAACTCCTACGAGCAGTACTTC.

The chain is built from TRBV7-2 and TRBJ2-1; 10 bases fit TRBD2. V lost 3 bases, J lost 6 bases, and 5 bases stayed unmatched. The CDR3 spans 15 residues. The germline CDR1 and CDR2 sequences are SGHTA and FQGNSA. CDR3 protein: CASSFLAGVSNEQFF. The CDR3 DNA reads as TGTGCCAGCAGCTTTCTAGCGGGAGTATCCAATGAGCAGTTCTTC.

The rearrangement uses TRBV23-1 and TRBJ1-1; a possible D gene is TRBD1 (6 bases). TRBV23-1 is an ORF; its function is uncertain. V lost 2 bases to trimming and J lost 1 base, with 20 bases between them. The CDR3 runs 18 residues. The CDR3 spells CASSQVWGGGYTNTEAFF. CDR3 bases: TGCGCCAGCAGTCAAGTATGGGGGGGCGGATATACGAACACTGAAGCTTTCTTT.

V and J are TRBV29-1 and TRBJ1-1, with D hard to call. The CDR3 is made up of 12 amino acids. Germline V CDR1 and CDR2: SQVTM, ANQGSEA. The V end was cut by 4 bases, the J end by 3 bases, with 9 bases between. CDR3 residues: CSVATADTEAFF. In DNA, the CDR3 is TGCAGCGTTGCCACAGCGGACACTGAAGCTTTCTTT.

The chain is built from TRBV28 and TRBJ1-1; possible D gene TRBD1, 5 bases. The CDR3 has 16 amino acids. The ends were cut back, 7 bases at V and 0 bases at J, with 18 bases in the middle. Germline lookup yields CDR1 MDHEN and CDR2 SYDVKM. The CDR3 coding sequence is TGTGCCAGCACCTCGCCCCAGGGAGGGATGAACACTGAAGCTTTCTTT. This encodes CASTSPQGGMNTEAFF. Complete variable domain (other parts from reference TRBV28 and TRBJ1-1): DVKVTQSSRYLVKRTGEKVFLECVQDMDHENMFWYRQDPGLGLRLIYFSYDVKMKEKGDIPEGYSVSREKKERFSLILESASTNQTSMYLCASTSPQGGMNTEAFFGQGTRLTVV.

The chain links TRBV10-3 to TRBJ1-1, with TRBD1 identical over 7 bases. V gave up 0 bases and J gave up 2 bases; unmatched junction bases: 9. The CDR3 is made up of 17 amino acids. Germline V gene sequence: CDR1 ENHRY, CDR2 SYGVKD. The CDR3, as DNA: TGTGCCATCAGTGAGTCACAGGGGTCGGCACAAAACACTGAAGCTTTCTTT. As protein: CAISESQGSAQNTEAFF.

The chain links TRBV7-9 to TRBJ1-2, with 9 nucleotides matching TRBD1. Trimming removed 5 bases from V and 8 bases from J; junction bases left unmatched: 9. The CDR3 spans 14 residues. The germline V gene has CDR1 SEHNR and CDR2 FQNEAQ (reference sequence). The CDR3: CASSTWDREGGYTF. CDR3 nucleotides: TGTGCCAGCAGCACTTGGGACAGGGAGGGCGGCTACACCTTC.

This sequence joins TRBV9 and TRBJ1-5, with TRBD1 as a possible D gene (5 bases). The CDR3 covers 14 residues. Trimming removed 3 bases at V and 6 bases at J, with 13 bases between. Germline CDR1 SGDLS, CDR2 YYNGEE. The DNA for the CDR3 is TGTGCCAGCAGCGCCGCGGGGGAACGTCAGCCCCAGCATTTT. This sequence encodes CASSAAGERQPQHF.

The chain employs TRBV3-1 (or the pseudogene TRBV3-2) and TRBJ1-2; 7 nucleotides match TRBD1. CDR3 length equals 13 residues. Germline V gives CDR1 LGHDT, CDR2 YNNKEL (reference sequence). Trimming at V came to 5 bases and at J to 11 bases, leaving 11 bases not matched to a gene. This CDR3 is CASSDRDRQGYTF. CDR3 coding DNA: TGTGCCAGCAGCGACAGGGACCGTCAAGGGTACACCTTC.

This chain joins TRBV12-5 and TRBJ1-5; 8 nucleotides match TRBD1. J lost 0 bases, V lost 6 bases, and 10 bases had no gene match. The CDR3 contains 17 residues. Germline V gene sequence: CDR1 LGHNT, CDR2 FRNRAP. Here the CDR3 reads CASGHPTDRASNQPQHF. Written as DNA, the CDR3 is TGTGCTAGTGGCCATCCTACGGACAGGGCTAGCAATCAGCCCCAGCATTTT.

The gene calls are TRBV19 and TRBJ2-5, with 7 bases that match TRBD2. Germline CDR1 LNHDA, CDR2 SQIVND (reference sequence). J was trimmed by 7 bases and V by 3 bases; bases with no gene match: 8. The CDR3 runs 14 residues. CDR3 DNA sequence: TGTGCCAGTAGTATCCCACAGCGCGGGGGGACCCAGTACTTC. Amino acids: CASSIPQRGGTQYF.

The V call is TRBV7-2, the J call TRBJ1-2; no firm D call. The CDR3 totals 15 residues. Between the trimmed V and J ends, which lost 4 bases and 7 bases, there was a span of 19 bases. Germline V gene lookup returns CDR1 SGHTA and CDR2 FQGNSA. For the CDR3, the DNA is TGTGCCAGCAGCTCCACGAGGTCGCGTGGAATTGGCTACACCTTC. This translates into CASSSTRSRGIGYTF.

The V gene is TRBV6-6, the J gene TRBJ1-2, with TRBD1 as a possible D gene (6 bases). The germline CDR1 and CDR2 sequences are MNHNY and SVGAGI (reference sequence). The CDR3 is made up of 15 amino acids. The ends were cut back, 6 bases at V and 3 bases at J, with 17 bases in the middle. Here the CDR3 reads CASSPSGQTHYGYTF. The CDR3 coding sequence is TGTGCCAGCAGCCCCAGCGGACAGACCCACTATGGCTACACCTTC.

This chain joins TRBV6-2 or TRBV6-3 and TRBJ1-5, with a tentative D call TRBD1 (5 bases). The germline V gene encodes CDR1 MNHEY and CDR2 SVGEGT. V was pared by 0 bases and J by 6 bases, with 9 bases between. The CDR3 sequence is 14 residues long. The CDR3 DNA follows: TGTGCCAGCAGTTACTCTGGGGGGAGTCAGCCCCAGCATTTT. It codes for CASSYSGGSQPQHF.

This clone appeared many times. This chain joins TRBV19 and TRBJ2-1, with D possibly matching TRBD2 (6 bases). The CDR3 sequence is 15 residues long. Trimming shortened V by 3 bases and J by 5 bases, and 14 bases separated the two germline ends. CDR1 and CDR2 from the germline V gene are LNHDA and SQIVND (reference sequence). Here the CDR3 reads CASSINQRVDNEQFF. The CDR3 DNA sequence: TGTGCCAGTAGTATCAACCAGCGGGTTGACAATGAGCAGTTCTTC.

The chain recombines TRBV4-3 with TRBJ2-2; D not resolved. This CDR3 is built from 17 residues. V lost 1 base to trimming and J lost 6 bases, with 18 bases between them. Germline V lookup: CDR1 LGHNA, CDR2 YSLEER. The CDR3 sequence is CASSQGRVYWSAGELFF. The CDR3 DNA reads TGCGCCAGCAGCCAAGGTCGGGTGTACTGGAGCGCCGGGGAGCTGTTTTTT.

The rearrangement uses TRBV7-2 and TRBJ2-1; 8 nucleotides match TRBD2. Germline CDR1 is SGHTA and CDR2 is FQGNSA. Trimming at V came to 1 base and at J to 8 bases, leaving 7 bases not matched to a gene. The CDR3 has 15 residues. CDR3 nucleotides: TGTGCCAGCAGCTTAGGAGGGACTAGTATCTATGAGCAGTTCTTC. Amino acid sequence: CASSLGGTSIYEQFF.

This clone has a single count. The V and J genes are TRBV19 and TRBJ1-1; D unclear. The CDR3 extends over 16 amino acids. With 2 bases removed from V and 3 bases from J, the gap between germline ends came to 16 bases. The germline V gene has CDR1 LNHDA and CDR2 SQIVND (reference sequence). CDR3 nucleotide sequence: TGTGCCAGTAGTATAATCGGCAGGTTGGTTGACACTGAAGCTTTCTTT. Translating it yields CASSIIGRLVDTEAFF.

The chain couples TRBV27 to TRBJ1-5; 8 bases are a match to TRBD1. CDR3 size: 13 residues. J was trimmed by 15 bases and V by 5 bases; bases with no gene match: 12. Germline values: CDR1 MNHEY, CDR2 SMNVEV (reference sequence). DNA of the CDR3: TGTGCCAGCAGTCTCCAAGGACAGGGTCCATTGCATTTT. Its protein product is CASSLQGQGPLHF.

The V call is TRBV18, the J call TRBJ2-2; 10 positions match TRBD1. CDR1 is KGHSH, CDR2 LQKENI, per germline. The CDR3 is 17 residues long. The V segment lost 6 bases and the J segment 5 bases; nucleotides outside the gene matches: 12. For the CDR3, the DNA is TGTGCCAGCTCCCCTCCCGGGACAGGGGCCCAAACCGGGGAGCTGTTTTTT. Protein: CASSPPGTGAQTGELFF. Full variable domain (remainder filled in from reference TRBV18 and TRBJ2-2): NAGVMQNPRHLVRRRGQEARLRCSPMKGHSHVYWYRQLPEEGLKFMVYLQKENIIDESGMPKERFSAEFPKEGPSILRIQQVVRGDSAAYFCASSPPGTGAQTGELFFGEGSRLTVL.

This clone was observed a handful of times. The CDR3, as DNA: TGTGCCAGCAGTTACTCTTACCAGCGCGAGCAGTACTTC. Its protein product is CASSYSYQREQYF. The chain has TRBV6-5 and TRBJ2-7, with D unresolved. Deletions cut 0 bases from V and 6 bases from J, with 9 bases between. This CDR3 contains 13 residues. From germline, CDR1 is MNHEY and CDR2 SVGAGI.